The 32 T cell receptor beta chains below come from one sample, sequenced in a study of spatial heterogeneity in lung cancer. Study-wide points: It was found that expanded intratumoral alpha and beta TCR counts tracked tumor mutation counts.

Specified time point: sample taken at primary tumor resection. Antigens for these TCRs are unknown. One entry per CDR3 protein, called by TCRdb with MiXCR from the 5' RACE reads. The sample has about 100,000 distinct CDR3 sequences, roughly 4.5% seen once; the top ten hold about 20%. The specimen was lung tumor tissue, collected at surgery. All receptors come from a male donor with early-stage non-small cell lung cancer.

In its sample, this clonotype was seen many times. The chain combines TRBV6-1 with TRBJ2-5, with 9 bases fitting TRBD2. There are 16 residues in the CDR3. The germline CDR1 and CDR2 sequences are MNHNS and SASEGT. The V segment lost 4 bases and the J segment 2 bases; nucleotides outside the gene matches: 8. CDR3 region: CASSVGTSGHQETQYF. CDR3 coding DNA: TGTGCCAGCAGTGTGGGAACTAGCGGGCATCAAGAGACCCAGTACTTC.

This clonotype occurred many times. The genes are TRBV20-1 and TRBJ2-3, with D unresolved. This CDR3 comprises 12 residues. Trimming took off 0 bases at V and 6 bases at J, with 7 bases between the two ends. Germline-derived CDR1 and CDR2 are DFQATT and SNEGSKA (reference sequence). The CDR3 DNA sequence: TGCAGTGCTAGAGATTGGCGGGATACGCAGTATTTT. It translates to CSARDWRDTQYF.

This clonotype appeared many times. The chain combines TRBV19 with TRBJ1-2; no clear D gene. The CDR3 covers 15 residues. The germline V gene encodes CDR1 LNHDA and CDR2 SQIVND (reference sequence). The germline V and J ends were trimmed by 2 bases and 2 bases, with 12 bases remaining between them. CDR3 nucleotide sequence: TGTGCCAGTAGTATATTGTCTGGCAGAAACTATGGCTACACCTTC. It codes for CASSILSGRNYGYTF.

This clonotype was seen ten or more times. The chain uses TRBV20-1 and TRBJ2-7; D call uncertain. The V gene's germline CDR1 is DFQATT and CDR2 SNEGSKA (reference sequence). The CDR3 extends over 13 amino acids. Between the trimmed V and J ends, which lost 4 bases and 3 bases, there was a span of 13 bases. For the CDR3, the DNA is TGCAGTGCTATGGTTCCAGGATACTACGAGCAGTACTTC. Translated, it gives CSAMVPGYYEQYF.

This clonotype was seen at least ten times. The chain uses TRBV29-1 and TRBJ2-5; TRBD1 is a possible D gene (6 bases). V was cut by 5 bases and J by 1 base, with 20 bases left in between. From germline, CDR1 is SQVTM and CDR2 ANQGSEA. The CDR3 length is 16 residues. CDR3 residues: CSVRIQGRVSQETQYF. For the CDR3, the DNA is TGCAGCGTTAGGATCCAGGGGCGAGTTTCCCAAGAGACCCAGTACTTC. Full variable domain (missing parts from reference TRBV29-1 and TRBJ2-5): SAVISQKPSRDICQRGTSLTIQCQVDSQVTMMFWYRQQPGQSLTLIATANQGSEATYESGFVIDKFPISRPNLTFSTLTVSNMSPEDSSIYLCSVRIQGRVSQETQYFGPGTRLLVL.

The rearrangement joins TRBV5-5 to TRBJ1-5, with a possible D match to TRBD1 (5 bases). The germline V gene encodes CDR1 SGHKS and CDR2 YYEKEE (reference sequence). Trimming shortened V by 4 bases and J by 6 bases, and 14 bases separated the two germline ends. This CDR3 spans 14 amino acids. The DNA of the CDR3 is TGTGCCAGCAGCAGAACCGGGGACGTTCAGCCCCAGCATTTT. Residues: CASSRTGDVQPQHF.

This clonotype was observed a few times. CDR3: CASSLGDRVRGYTF. In DNA form, the CDR3 reads TGTGCCAGCAGCTTAGGGGACAGGGTTCGCGGCTACACCTTC. The chain has TRBV7-2 and TRBJ1-2, with 9 bases fitting TRBD1. V was clipped by 1 base and J by 8 bases; unmatched bases: 5. The CDR3 is 14 residues long. Germline V gives CDR1 SGHTA, CDR2 FQGNSA.

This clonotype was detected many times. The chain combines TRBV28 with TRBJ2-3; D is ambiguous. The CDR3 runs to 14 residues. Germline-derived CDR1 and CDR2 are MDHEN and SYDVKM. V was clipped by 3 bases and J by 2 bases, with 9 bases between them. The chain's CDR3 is CASSFYQDTDTQYF. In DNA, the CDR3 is TGTGCCAGCAGTTTTTACCAGGACACAGATACGCAGTATTTT.

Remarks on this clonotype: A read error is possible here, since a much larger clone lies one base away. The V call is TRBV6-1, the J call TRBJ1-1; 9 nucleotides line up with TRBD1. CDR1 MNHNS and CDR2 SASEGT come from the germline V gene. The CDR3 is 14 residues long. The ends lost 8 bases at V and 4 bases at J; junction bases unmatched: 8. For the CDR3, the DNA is TGTGCCAGCGCGGTAGGACAGGGGACCACTGAAGCTTTCTTT. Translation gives CASAVGQGTTEAFF.

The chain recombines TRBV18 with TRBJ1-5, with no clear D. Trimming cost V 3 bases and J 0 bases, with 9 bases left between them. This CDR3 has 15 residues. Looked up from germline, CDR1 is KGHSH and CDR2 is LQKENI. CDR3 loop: CASSPAEHSNQPQHF. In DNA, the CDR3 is TGTGCCAGCTCACCGGCAGAACATAGCAATCAGCCCCAGCATTTT.

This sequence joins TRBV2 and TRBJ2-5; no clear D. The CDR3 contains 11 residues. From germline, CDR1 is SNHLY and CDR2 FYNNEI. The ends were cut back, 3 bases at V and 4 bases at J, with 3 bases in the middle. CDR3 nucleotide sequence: TGTGCCAGCAGTGAGGTAGAGACCCAGTACTTC. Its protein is CASSEVETQYF.

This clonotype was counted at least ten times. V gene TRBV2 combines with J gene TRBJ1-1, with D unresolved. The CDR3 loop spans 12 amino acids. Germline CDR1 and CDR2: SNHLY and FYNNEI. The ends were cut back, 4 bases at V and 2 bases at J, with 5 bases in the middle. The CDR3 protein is CASSVANTEAFF. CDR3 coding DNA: TGTGCCAGCAGTGTGGCTAACACTGAAGCTTTCTTT.

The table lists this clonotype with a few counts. Written as DNA, the CDR3 is TGTGCCAGCAGTGAAGGGGGAGGGGGCTACACCTTC. It yields the protein CASSEGGGGYTF. The chain is built from TRBV25-1 and TRBJ1-2; D possibly corresponds to TRBD1 (5 bases). The CDR3 has 12 residues. The germline V and J ends were trimmed by 2 bases and 8 bases, with 9 bases remaining between them. CDR1 and CDR2 from the germline V gene are MGHDK and SYGVNS.

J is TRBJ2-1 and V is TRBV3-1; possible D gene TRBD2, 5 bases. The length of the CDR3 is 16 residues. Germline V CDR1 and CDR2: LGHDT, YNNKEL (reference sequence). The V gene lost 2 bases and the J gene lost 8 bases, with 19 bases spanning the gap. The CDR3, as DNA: TGTGCCAGCAGCCAATCATCGGGTCTCCCCGGGGATGAGCAGTTCTTC. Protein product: CASSQSSGLPGDEQFF.

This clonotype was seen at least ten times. CDR3: CASSLFGGTTDTQYF. The CDR3, as DNA: TGCGCCAGCAGCTTGTTCGGCGGGACTACAGATACGCAGTATTTT. The chain carries TRBV5-1 and TRBJ2-3, with D possibly matching TRBD2 (6 bases). The CDR3 runs to 15 residues. Deletions cut 1 base from V and 3 bases from J, with 12 bases between. Germline lookup yields CDR1 SGHRS and CDR2 YFSETQ.

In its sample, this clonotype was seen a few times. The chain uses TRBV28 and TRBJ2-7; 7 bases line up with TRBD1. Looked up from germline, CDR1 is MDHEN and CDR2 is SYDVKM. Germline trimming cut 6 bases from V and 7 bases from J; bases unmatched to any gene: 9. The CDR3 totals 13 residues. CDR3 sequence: CASRKWDSKEQYF. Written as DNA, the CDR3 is TGTGCCAGCAGAAAATGGGACAGTAAAGAGCAGTACTTC.

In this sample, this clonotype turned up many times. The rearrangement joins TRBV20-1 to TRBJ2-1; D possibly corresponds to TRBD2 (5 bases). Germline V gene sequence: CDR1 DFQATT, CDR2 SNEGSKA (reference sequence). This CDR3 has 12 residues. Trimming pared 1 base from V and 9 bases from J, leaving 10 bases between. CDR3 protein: CSARGTLGEQFF. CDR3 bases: TGCAGTGCTAGAGGGACTCTGGGTGAGCAGTTCTTC.

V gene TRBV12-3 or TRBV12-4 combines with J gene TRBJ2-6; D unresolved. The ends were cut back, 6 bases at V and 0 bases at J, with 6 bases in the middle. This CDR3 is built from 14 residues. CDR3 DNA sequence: TGTGCCAGCAGCATACGCTCTGGGGCCAACGTCCTGACTTTC. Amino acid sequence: CASSIRSGANVLTF.

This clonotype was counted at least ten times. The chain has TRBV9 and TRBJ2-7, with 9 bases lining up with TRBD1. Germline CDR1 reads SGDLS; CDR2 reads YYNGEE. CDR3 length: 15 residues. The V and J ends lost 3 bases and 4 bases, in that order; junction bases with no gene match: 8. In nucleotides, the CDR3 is TGTGCCAGCAGCGCGGGACAGGGTAATCAATACGAGCAGTACTTC. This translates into CASSAGQGNQYEQYF.

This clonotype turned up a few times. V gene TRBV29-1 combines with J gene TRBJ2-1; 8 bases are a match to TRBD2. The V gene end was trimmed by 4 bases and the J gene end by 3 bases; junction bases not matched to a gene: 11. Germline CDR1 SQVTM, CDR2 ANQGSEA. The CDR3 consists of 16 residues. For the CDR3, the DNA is TGCAGCGTTGGAAGCCCAGCGGGAGAGAACTACAATGAGCAGTTCTTC. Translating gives CSVGSPAGENYNEQFF.

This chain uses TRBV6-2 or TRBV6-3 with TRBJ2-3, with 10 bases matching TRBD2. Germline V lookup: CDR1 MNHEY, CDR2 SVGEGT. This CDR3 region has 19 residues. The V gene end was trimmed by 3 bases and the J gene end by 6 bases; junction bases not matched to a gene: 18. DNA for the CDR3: TGTGCCAGCAGTTATCCCCCCGGGCTCCTAGCGGGAGCTTCGGATACGCAGTATTTT. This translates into CASSYPPGLLAGASDTQYF.

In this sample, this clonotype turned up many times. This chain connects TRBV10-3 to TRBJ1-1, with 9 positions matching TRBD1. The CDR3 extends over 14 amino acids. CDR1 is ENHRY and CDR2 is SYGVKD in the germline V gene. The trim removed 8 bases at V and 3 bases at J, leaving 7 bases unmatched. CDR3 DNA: TGTGCCATCGGTGCCAGGACAGGGGACACTGAAGCTTTCTTT. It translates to CAIGARTGDTEAFF.

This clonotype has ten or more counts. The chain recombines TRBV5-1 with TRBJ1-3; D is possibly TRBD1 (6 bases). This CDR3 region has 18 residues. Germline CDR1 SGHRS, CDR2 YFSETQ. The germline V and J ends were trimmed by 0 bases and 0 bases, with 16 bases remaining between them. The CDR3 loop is CASSLDSTGPFSGNTIYF. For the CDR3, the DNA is TGCGCCAGCAGCTTGGACTCTACAGGGCCCTTCTCTGGAAACACCATATATTTT.

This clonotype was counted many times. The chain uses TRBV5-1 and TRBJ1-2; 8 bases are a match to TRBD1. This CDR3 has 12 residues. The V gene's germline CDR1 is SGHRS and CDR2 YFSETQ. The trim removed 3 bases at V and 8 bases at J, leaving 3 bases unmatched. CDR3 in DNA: TGCGCCAGCAGCTCCGGACAGGGAGGCTACACCTTC. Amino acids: CASSSGQGGYTF.

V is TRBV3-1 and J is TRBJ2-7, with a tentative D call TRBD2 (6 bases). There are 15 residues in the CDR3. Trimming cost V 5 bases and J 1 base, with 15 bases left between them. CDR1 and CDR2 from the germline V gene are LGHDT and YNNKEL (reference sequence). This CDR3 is CASSRETDYSYEQYF. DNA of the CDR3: TGTGCCAGCAGCAGAGAAACGGACTATTCCTACGAGCAGTACTTC.

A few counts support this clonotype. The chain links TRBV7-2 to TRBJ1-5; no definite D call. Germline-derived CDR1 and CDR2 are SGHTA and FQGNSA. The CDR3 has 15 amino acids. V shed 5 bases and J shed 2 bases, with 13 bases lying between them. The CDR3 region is CASSPLWGGNQPQHF. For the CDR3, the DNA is TGTGCCAGCAGCCCCCTGTGGGGAGGCAATCAGCCCCAGCATTTT.

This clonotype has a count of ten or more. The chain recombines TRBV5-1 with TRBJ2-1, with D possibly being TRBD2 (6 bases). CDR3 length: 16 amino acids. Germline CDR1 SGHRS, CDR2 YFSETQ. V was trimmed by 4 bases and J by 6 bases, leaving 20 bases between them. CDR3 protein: CASSPLAGTYANEQFF. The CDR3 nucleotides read TGCGCCAGCAGCCCCTTGGCGGGGACGTATGCCAATGAGCAGTTCTTC. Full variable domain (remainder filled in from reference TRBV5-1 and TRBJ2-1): KAGVTQTPRYLIKTRGQQVTLSCSPISGHRSVSWYQQTPGQGLQFLFEYFSETQRNKGNFPGRFSGRQFSNSRSEMNVSTLELGDSALYLCASSPLAGTYANEQFFGPGTRLTVL.

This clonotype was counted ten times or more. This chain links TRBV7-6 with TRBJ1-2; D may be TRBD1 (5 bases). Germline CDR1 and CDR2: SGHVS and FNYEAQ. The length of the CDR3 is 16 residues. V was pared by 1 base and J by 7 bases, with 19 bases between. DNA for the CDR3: TGTGCCAGCAGCTTAGTGGGGACTCCATTTAAGGGTGGCTACACCTTC. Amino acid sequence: CASSLVGTPFKGGYTF.

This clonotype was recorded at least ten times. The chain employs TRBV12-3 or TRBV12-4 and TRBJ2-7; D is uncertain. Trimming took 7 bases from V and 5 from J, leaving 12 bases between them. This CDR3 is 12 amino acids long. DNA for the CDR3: TGTGCCAGCACCCCCCGGCCCGACGAGCAGTACTTC. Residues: CASTPRPDEQYF.

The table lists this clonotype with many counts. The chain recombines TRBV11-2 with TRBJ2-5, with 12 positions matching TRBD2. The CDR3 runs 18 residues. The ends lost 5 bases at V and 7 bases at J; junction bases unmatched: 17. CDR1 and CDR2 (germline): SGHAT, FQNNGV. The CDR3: CASSTTSGSPARRVTQYF. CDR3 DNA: TGTGCCAGCAGCACGACTAGCGGGAGCCCCGCCCGGCGGGTGACCCAGTACTTC.

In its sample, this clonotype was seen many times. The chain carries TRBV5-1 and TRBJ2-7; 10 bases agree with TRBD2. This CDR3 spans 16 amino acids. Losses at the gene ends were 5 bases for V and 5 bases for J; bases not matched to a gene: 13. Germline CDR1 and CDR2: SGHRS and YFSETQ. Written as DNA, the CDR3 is TGCGCCAGCAGAAAGGCGGCTAGCGGGAGTTACAACGAGCAGTACTTC. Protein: CASRKAASGSYNEQYF.

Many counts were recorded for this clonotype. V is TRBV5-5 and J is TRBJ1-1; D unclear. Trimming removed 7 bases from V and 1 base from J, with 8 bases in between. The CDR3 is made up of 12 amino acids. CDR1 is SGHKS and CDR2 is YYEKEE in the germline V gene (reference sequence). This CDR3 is CASRQPNTEAFF. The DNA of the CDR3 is TGTGCCAGCCGCCAGCCGAACACTGAAGCTTTCTTT.